These T cell receptor beta chains were read from a single sample in a study of prognosis after radiotherapy for stage I lung cancer. MiXCR, applied by TCRdb to the multiplex PCR reads, yields one record per CDR3 protein. The sample has over 25,000 distinct CDR3 sequences, about half seen once; the top ten hold more than 13%. The sample here was PBMCs, taken before or after stereotactic body radiation therapy (not recorded which). These receptors were taken from a donor over 45 with non-small cell lung cancer. CDR3s include the opening cysteine and the closing phenylalanine or tryptophan. A D gene is named only where the DNA matches it firmly. Expanded clones are given a class, and other clones once, few, many or no size at all.

>few|TRBV19|TRBD1|TRBJ1-1
TGTGCCAGTAGTCGGCAGGGGGCCGGGACTGAAGCTTTCTTT
CASSRQGAGTEAFF
>.|TRBV6-9|.|TRBJ2-1
TGTGCCGGCAGTTATATGATGTCGGCTGAGGATGAGCAGTTCTTC
CAGSYMMSAEDEQFF
>.|TRBV20-1|.|TRBJ2-3
TGCAGTGCTAGAGTGGCAGATACGCAGTATTTT
CSARVADTQYF
>.|TRBV27|TRBD1|TRBJ2-6
TGTGCCAGCATCCGACTCGAGGGGGCGCTGAATTGGGCCAACGTCCTGACTTTC
CASIRLEGALNWANVLTF
>once|TRBV20-1|TRBD2|TRBJ2-1
TGCAGTGCTAACCCACCGGGGACTAGCGGCAATGAGCAGTTCTTC
CSANPPGTSGNEQFF
>.|TRBV9|TRBD1|TRBJ1-2
TGTGCCAGCAGCAGGGGCGGGACAGACTATGGCTACACCTTC
CASSRGGTDYGYTF
>.|TRBV6-1|TRBD2|TRBJ2-3
TGTGCCAGCAGCCGCCTAGCGGAGCCTAATACGCAGTATTTT
CASSRLAEPNTQYF
>.|TRBV7-9|.|TRBJ2-2
TGTGCCAGCAGCTTAGGCGGGGCCGGGGAGCTGTTTTTT
CASSLGGAGELFF
>many|TRBV10-3|.|TRBJ2-2
TGTGCCATCAGTGACCCTAACACCGGGGAGCTGTTTTTT
CAISDPNTGELFF
>once|TRBV5-4|TRBD1|TRBJ1-2
TGTGCCAGCAGCTTAATCAGACAGGGCCACTATGGCTACACCTTC
CASSLIRQGHYGYTF
>medium-sized|TRBV12-3/TRBV12-4|.|TRBJ1-3
TGTGCCAGCAGTTTATCTAGGGGCAACACCATATATTTT
CASSLSRGNTIYF
>medium-sized|TRBV7-8|.|TRBJ1-2
TGTGCCAGCAGCTTAGCGGATCAGGGGCGGGGCTACACCTTC
CASSLADQGRGYTF
>.|TRBV3-1|TRBD2|TRBJ2-1
TGTGCCAGCAGCCATAATCCCGGTACTAGCGAGAACAATGAGCAGTTCTTC
CASSHNPGTSENNEQFF
>.|TRBV15|.|TRBJ2-5
TGTGCCACCAGCAGGAATGTCCAAGAGACCCAGTACTTC
CATSRNVQETQYF
>medium-sized|TRBV6-4|TRBD2|TRBJ2-2
TGTGCCAGCAGCCGTCGACTAGCGGGCGGGGAGCTGTTTTTT
CASSRRLAGGELFF
>many|TRBV4-1|.|TRBJ2-7
TGCGCCAGCAGCCAAGATCAGTCCTACGAGCAGTACTTC
CASSQDQSYEQYF
>many|TRBV19|.|TRBJ2-7
TGTGCCAGTAGTCCACCGGGCGGCGTTTACGAGCAGTACTTC
CASSPPGGVYEQYF
>many|TRBV20-1|TRBD2|TRBJ2-7
TGCAGTGCCGGTCGGGCTAGCGGGACCTACGAGCAGTACTTC
CSAGRASGTYEQYF
>many|TRBV5-6|TRBD2|TRBJ2-3
TGTGCCAGCAGCCTGCGCGGGGGGGGCAGTGATACGCAGTATTTT
CASSLRGGGSDTQYF
>.|TRBV5-1|.|TRBJ1-5
TGCGCCAGCAGTTCGAGTCCGGGACAGCCCCAGCATTTT
CASSSSPGQPQHF
>many|TRBV7-2|.|TRBJ2-1
TGTGCCAGCAGCTTAACGTACAACAATGAGCAGTTCTTC
CASSLTYNNEQFF
>.|TRBV7-2|.|TRBJ2-2
TGTGCCAGCATCCCGATTGGGATGCTGTTTTTT
CASIPIGMLFF
>medium-sized|TRBV6-2/TRBV6-3|TRBD2|TRBJ2-1
TGTGCCAGCAGTCGTAGCGGGGCAAATTACAATGAGCAGTTCTTC
CASSRSGANYNEQFF
>many|TRBV6-1|.|TRBJ1-1
TGTGCCAGCACCCCATGGGCCAGTCCCACGATGAACACTGAAGCTTTCTTT
CASTPWASPTMNTEAFF
>.|TRBV20-1|TRBD2|TRBJ2-3
TGCAGTGCTCCACCTAGCGGGAACACAGATACGCAGTATTTT
CSAPPSGNTDTQYF
>many|TRBV30|TRBD1|TRBJ1-4
TGTGCCGAAGGAGGGACAGCAAATGAAAAACTGTTTTTT
CAEGGTANEKLFF
>.|TRBV12-3/TRBV12-4|TRBD1|TRBJ2-7
TGTGCCAGCAGTTCCTCCAACAGGGGGCTTTACGAGCAGTACTTC
CASSSSNRGLYEQYF
>many|TRBV12-3/TRBV12-4|TRBD1|TRBJ1-1
TGTGCCAGCAGTCCGGGGACAGGGTGGGGAACTGAAGCTTTCTTT
CASSPGTGWGTEAFF
>many|TRBV28|TRBD1|TRBJ2-7
TGTGCCAGCAGTTTATTCGGGACAGGTTCCTACGAGCAGTACTTC
CASSLFGTGSYEQYF
>many|TRBV27|.|TRBJ2-6
TGTGCCAGCAGTTTGTGGTCTGGGGCCAACGTCCTGACTTTC
CASSLWSGANVLTF
>many|TRBV12-3/TRBV12-4|.|TRBJ2-7
TGTGCCAGCAGCCGTAGCGAGACCACCTACGAGCAGTACTTC
CASSRSETTYEQYF
>many|TRBV6-1|.|TRBJ1-1
TGTGCCAGCAGTGTATACAGCAACTATGAAGCTTTCTTT
CASSVYSNYEAFF
>medium-sized|TRBV24-1|TRBD1|TRBJ2-7
TGTGCCACCAGTGAGACAGGGACCTACGAGCAGTACTTC
CATSETGTYEQYF
>many|TRBV7-8|.|TRBJ1-2
TGTGCCAGCAGCTTAGACGAAGGGGGGCTGATGGGCTACACCTTC
CASSLDEGGLMGYTF
>once|TRBV27|.|TRBJ2-2
TGTGCCAGCAGTTCCTACCCGAACACCGGTGATCTGTTTTTT
CASSSYPNTGDLFF
>many|TRBV10-3|TRBD1|TRBJ2-2
TGTGCCATCAGTAAAGACAGGGTTCGGGACACCGGGGAGCTGTTTTTT
CAISKDRVRDTGELFF
>many|TRBV29-1|.|TRBJ1-1
TGCAGGGGGGGCGACAGTACCGCTGAAGCTTTCTTT
CRGGDSTAEAFF
>.|TRBV6-1|TRBD1|TRBJ2-1
TGTGCCAGCAGTCTACAGGGGGATGAGCAGTTCTTC
CASSLQGDEQFF